These 13 T cell receptor beta chains were all obtained from the same sample, sequenced in a study of T cells after yellow fever vaccination. TCRdb processed the 5' RACE reads anew with MiXCR; each CDR3 protein has one entry. The data show about 340,000 distinct CDR3 sequences, with 3% to 4.5% seen just once and approximately 25% held by the top ten. The source was PBMCs, collected 5 days after the yellow fever booster vaccination. These receptors were collected from a man aged 18 to 35 who received the YFV17D yellow fever vaccine.

This rearrangement joins TRBV7-2 to TRBJ2-3; D is possibly TRBD2 (6 bases). Germline lookup yields CDR1 SGHTA and CDR2 FQGNSA. Trimming took off 1 base at V and 4 bases at J, with 9 bases between the two ends. The CDR3 runs to 14 residues. In DNA form, the CDR3 reads TGTGCCAGCAGCTTAGATCTAGCGCCAGATACGCAGTATTTT. Residues: CASSLDLAPDTQYF.

In its sample, this clonotype was seen a few times. V and J are TRBV7-6 and TRBJ2-5, with 7 bases that match TRBD1. Per the germline V gene, CDR1 is SGHVS and CDR2 is FNYEAQ. Trimming removed 6 bases from V and 1 base from J; junction bases left unmatched: 5. The CDR3 loop spans 14 amino acids. The CDR3 bases are TGTGCCAGCAGACCAGACAGGGTCCAAGAGACCCAGTACTTC. Its protein product is CASRPDRVQETQYF. The whole variable domain, filled in from reference TRBV7-6 and TRBJ2-5, reads GAGVSQSPRYKVTKRGQDVALRCDPISGHVSLYWYRQALGQGPEFLTYFNYEAQQDKSGLPNDRFSAERPEGSISTLTIQRTEQRDSAMYRCASRPDRVQETQYFGPGTRLLVL.

This clonotype was detected a few times. The rearrangement joins TRBV6-6 to TRBJ1-6; 7 nucleotides align to TRBD1. The V segment lost 5 bases and the J segment 8 bases; nucleotides outside the gene matches: 15. Looked up from germline, CDR1 is MNHNY and CDR2 is SVGAGI (reference sequence). The CDR3 is made up of 17 amino acids. The CDR3, as DNA: TGTGCCAGCAGTACGAAACCCCTTGGACAGGTGGATTCACCCCTCCACTTT. The encoded protein is CASSTKPLGQVDSPLHF.

This chain uses TRBV7-9 with TRBJ2-5, with 9 nucleotides matching TRBD2. V lost 4 bases and J lost 5; bases outside the gene matches: 11. This CDR3 has 16 residues. CDR1 SEHNR and CDR2 FQNEAQ come from the germline V gene (reference sequence). CDR3 region: CASSSASGVKRETQYF. Written as DNA, the CDR3 is TGTGCCAGCAGCTCAGCTAGCGGGGTCAAACGGGAGACCCAGTACTTC.

A few counts support this clonotype. V gene TRBV5-1 combines with J gene TRBJ2-1; 10 bases match TRBD1. Germline V gene lookup returns CDR1 SGHRS and CDR2 YFSETQ. The CDR3 has 17 residues. Losses at the gene ends were 1 base for V and 1 base for J; bases not matched to a gene: 5. The CDR3 loop reads CASSLRDRGQSYNEQFF. For the CDR3, the DNA is TGCGCCAGCAGCTTGAGAGACAGGGGGCAATCCTACAATGAGCAGTTCTTC.

This clonotype was recorded many times. This rearrangement joins TRBV20-1 to TRBJ2-5; tentative D call: TRBD1 (5 bases). V lost 5 bases and J lost 2, with 15 bases in between. Germline lookup yields CDR1 DFQATT and CDR2 SNEGSKA (reference sequence). The CDR3 loop spans 14 amino acids. Here the CDR3 reads CSAQSKGHQETQYF. In nucleotides, the CDR3 is TGCAGTGCTCAGTCGAAGGGGCATCAAGAGACCCAGTACTTC.

This clonotype was recorded a few times. At one of its ends the junction is not consistent with the germline gene, which may arise from a read error. The V and J genes are TRBV5-4 and TRBJ1-4; D perhaps matches TRBD1 (5 bases). Germline V gives CDR1 SGHNT, CDR2 YYREEE (reference sequence). CDR3 size: 14 residues. The CDR3 nucleotides are TGTGCCAGCAGCACATCTGCAGGGAATGGAAAACTGTTTTTT. Translation: CASSTSAGNGKLFF.

This clonotype was recorded at least ten times. The V gene is TRBV5-1, the J gene TRBJ1-5; D is unclear. Per the germline V gene, CDR1 is SGHRS and CDR2 is YFSETQ. Trimming left V 2 bases short and J 1 base short, with 4 bases between. This CDR3 has 13 amino acids. The CDR3 DNA sequence: TGCGCCAGCAGCTTTGACAGCAATCAGCCCCAGCATTTT. This translates into CASSFDSNQPQHF.

This clonotype was detected many times. For the CDR3, the DNA is TGCGCCAGCAGCAGGATACAGCGAGGCACCGGGGAGCTGTTTTTT. Translating gives CASSRIQRGTGELFF. V gene TRBV5-1 combines with J gene TRBJ2-2, with D unresolved. The germline gives CDR1 SGHRS, CDR2 YFSETQ. The ends were cut back, 4 bases at V and 4 bases at J, with 14 bases in the middle. The CDR3 is 15 amino acids.

The chain is built from TRBV7-2 and TRBJ2-7; 7 bases are shared with TRBD1. In germline, CDR1 is SGHTA, CDR2 FQGNSA. The CDR3 is made up of 14 amino acids. V shed 6 bases, J shed 3 bases, and the junction held 8 bases outside the gene matches. This chain's CDR3 is CASSSWDSVYEQYF. DNA of the CDR3: TGTGCCAGCAGTTCGTGGGACAGTGTCTACGAGCAGTACTTC.

This clonotype was picked up a small number of times. The chain is built from TRBV5-1 and TRBJ2-3; TRBD1 is a possible D gene (5 bases). V dropped 3 bases and J dropped 2 bases, with 13 bases sitting between them. This CDR3 comprises 15 residues. Germline values: CDR1 SGHRS, CDR2 YFSETQ. The CDR3 loop is CASSSGQSFTDTQYF. As DNA, the CDR3 is TGCGCCAGCAGCTCAGGACAAAGCTTCACAGATACGCAGTATTTT.

In this sample, this clonotype turned up many times. The V call is TRBV5-1, the J call TRBJ2-4; TRBD1 is a possible D gene (6 bases). Germline V gene data show CDR1 as SGHRS and CDR2 as YFSETQ. CDR3 length equals 18 residues. Trimming cost V 0 bases and J 0 bases, with 16 bases left between them. CDR3 nucleotides: TGCGCCAGCAGCTTGGAGGGGTACAGGGATCTAGCCAAAAACATTCAGTACTTC. This sequence encodes CASSLEGYRDLAKNIQYF.

This clonotype turned up a few times. V is TRBV6-6 and J is TRBJ1-1; TRBD1 might be the D (5 bases). V was cut by 4 bases and J by 8 bases, with 20 bases left in between. Germline V gene lookup returns CDR1 MNHNY and CDR2 SVGAGI (reference sequence). CDR3 length equals 15 residues. The CDR3 DNA follows: TGTGCCAGCAGTTCGCCGTCGGACGGGGCGGGAGAAGCTTTCTTT. Amino acids: CASSSPSDGAGEAFF.